This entry is about one TCR beta chain. Its specificity is unknown. Of the isolated RNA, all was reverse transcribed, and so the sequenced material was expressed TCRB transcripts. Measured with immunoSEQ multiplex PCR; TCRdb has only the in-frame clones, and not every one. The table records over 500,000 clones, roughly 16% of them present only once. In germline, CDR1 is MGHRA, CDR2 YSYEKL. V dropped 3 bases and J dropped 6 bases, with 7 bases sitting between them. This CDR3 comprises 12 residues. This specimen comes from a study of beta chain features in type 1 diabetes. Study-wide findings and caveats: The study found that naive, central memory and Treg TCRB repertoires appeared more similar in patients than in healthy donors. Patients with type 1 diabetes carried fewer insertions and had more deletions at their VDJ junctions.

This sequence originates from a young man in good health. V usage is TRBV4-1 and J usage is TRBJ2-3, with D unresolved. Sequenced: naive CD4+ T cells from blood. CDR3 loop: CASSHTVDTQYF. The CDR3 DNA follows: TGCGCCAGCAGCCATACGGTGGATACGCAGTATTTT.